These 6 T cell receptor beta chains came from one sample sequenced in a study of T cell responses to AZD1222 COVID-19 vaccine. Clones were read by immunoSEQ multiplex PCR, and TCRdb kept only the in-frame ones, dropping some. Here the sample spans approximately 170,000 clones, roughly 89% being singletons. The specimen was peripheral blood, collected 28 days after the second AZD1222 dose. The source of these receptors is an adult who received the AZD1222 COVID-19 vaccine.

The J gene is TRBJ2-1, the V gene TRBV6-2 or TRBV6-3; a possible D gene is TRBD2 (6 bases). Germline V gene data show CDR1 as MNHEY and CDR2 as SVGEGT. The V and J ends lost 6 bases and 8 bases respectively, with 29 bases between them. CDR3 length: 18 amino acids. The chain's CDR3 is CASSSAHLTRGGVDEQFF. Written as DNA, the CDR3 is TGTGCCAGCAGCTCTGCCCACCTGACTAGGGGCGGGGTAGATGAGCAGTTCTTC.

The rearrangement uses TRBV3-1 (or the pseudogene TRBV3-2) and TRBJ2-1; the match to TRBD2 covers 7 bases. Germline loops: CDR1 LGHDT, CDR2 YNNKEL (reference sequence). The CDR3 consists of 15 residues. The V and J ends lost 4 bases and 0 bases, in that order; junction bases with no gene match: 3. The CDR3 DNA follows: TGTGCCAGCAGCCTCCCTAGCGGCTCCTACAATGAGCAGTTCTTC. Translating gives CASSLPSGSYNEQFF.

The genes are TRBV5-1 and TRBJ2-7, with a tentative D call TRBD1 (6 bases). Looked up from germline, CDR1 is SGHRS and CDR2 is YFSETQ. The CDR3 runs to 13 residues. Trimming pared 0 bases from V and 2 bases from J, leaving 6 bases between. The CDR3 sequence is CASSLEGAYEQYF. Written as DNA, the CDR3 is TGCGCCAGCAGCTTGGAGGGGGCCTACGAGCAGTACTTC.

The gene calls are TRBV27 and TRBJ2-1; perhaps TRBD2 as D (7 bases). CDR1 is MNHEY and CDR2 is SMNVEV in the germline V gene (reference sequence). The germline V and J ends were trimmed by 6 bases and 8 bases, with 23 bases remaining between them. The CDR3 has 16 residues. The DNA for the CDR3 is TGTGCCAGCAGGCCCCGGGGGGCAACTCCCGCCGATGAGCAGTTCTTC. Protein product: CASRPRGATPADEQFF.

This chain links TRBV6-1 with TRBJ1-3, with D possibly being TRBD1 (5 bases). The CDR3 length is 16 residues. V was trimmed by 4 bases and J by 0 bases, leaving 13 bases between them. Germline V lookup: CDR1 MNHNS, CDR2 SASEGT. The CDR3 sequence: CASSVAGPSSGNTIYF. Written as DNA, the CDR3 is TGTGCCAGCAGTGTCGCAGGGCCGAGCTCTGGAAACACCATATATTTT.

The rearrangement uses TRBV3-1 (or the pseudogene TRBV3-2) and TRBJ2-3, with D perhaps assigned TRBD1 or TRBD2 (5 bases each). Trimming removed 4 bases from V and 6 bases from J, with 20 bases in between. This CDR3 spans 16 amino acids. Germline values: CDR1 LGHDT, CDR2 YNNKEL (reference sequence). CDR3 residues: CASSLAGTSGSDTQYF. CDR3 nucleotides: TGTGCCAGCAGCCTGGCCGGGACCTCCGGTTCGGATACGCAGTATTTT.